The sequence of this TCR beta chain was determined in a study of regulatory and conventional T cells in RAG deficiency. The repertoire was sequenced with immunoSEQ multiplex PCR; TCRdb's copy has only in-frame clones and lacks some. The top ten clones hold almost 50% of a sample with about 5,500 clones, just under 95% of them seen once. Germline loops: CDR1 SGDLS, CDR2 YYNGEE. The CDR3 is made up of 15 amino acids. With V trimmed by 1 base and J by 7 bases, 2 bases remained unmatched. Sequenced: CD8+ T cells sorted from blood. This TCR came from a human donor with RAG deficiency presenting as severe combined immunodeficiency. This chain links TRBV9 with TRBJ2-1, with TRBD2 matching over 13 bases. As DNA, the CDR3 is TGTGCCAGCAGCGTAAGGGGACTAGCGGGAAATGAGCAGTTCTTC. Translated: CASSVRGLAGNEQFF.